This record looks at one TCR beta chain sequence and its context. The data are from a study of blood T cell repertoires in COVID-19. The overall study: Italy, Spain and the United States were the sources of the convalescent and acute COVID-19 samples. Sources were T cells, B-cell-depleted T cells, or PBMCs; the material itself was cDNA or gDNA.

The authors' processing: Amplification from reference gene primers served as the basis for estimated nucleated cell counts. Repertoires were generated with immunoSEQ multiplex PCR, while TCRdb's copy carries only in-frame clones and drops some. The V and J calls and clone size come from that table; D and trimming were worked out from the DNA. The repertoire holds approximately 99,000 clones, with 88% as singletons. This CDR3 contains 13 residues. Germline CDR1 reads MDHEN; CDR2 reads SYDVKM. The V end was cut by 8 bases, the J end by 1 base, with 11 bases between. The sequence was collected from a human donor in a cohort sampled during active COVID-19. The rearrangement links TRBV28 to TRBJ1-1, with D perhaps TRBD1 (6 bases). The material sequenced was peripheral blood. In DNA, the CDR3 is TGTGCCAGCGGGACAAGCGGGAACACTGAAGCTTTCTTT. Residues: CASGTSGNTEAFF.